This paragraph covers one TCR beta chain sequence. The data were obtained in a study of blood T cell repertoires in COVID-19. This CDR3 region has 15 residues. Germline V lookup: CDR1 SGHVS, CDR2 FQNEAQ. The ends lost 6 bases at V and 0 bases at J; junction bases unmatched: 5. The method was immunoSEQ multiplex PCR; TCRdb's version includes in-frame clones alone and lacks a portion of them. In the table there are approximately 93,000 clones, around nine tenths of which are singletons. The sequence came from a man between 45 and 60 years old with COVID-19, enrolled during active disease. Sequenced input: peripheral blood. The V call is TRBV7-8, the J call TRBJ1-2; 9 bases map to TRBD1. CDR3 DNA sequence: TGTGCCAGCAGTCCCACAGGGGGCCCTAACTATGGCTACACCTTC. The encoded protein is CASSPTGGPNYGYTF.